The 27 T cell receptor beta chains in this list originate from one sample, sequenced in a study of CD8+CD57+ T cells in acquired aplastic anemia. Using genomic DNA as the template, TCR beta VDJ and CDR3 profiling was carried out. TCRdb passed the reads through MiXCR, listing each CDR3 protein once. The sample holds about 160,000 distinct CDR3 sequences, roughly 40% seen once. Input material: sorted CD4+, CD8+, or CD8+CD57+ T cells (not recorded which) from PBMCs. The receptors originated from a human donor in good health.

This clonotype turned up a few times. V and J are TRBV10-3 and TRBJ2-7, with 10 bases aligning to TRBD2. Germline-derived CDR1 and CDR2 are ENHRY and SYGVKD. The CDR3 consists of 14 residues. With 5 bases clipped from V and 1 base from J, the junction kept 2 bases outside the gene matches. This CDR3 reads CAISTSGASYEQYF. CDR3 bases: TGTGCCATCAGTACTAGCGGGGCTTCCTACGAGCAGTACTTC.

Remarks on this clonotype: One end of the junction is discordant with germline, which a read error may explain. V gene TRBV15 combines with J gene TRBJ2-7; 8 bases map to TRBD1. From germline, CDR1 is LNHNV and CDR2 YYDKDF (reference sequence). The CDR3 has 17 residues. Here the CDR3 DNA reads TGTGCCACCAGCAGAGGGGAAGCGCAGGGGGCTACCTACGAGCAGTGCTTC. The encoded protein is CATSRGEAQGATYEQCF.

This chain joins TRBV7-2 and TRBJ1-3; the D is unclear. CDR3 size: 15 residues. Germline V gives CDR1 SGHTA, CDR2 FQGNSA. The V end lost 4 bases, the J end lost 4 bases, and 14 bases lay between the germline ends. The CDR3 DNA is TGTGCCAGCAGCTCACAATACCAACAGGGAAACACCATATATTTT. This gives the protein CASSSQYQQGNTIYF.

This clonotype was seen at least ten times. The J gene is TRBJ2-3, the V gene TRBV5-1; a possible D gene is TRBD1 (6 bases). Germline CDR1 and CDR2: SGHRS and YFSETQ. The V and J ends lost 0 bases and 2 bases respectively, with 7 bases between them. The CDR3 sequence is 14 residues long. The CDR3 protein is CASSLGGPTDTQYF. DNA for the CDR3: TGCGCCAGCAGCTTGGGGGGGCCCACAGATACGCAGTATTTT.

This rearrangement joins TRBV6-1 to TRBJ1-2; 9 bases map to TRBD1. With 8 bases clipped from V and 4 bases from J, the junction kept 17 bases outside the gene matches. The CDR3 is 17 residues long. Germline V lookup: CDR1 MNHNS, CDR2 SASEGT. Here the CDR3 DNA reads TGTGCCAGCCTTAAACCGGGACAGGGCCAGCTCTTCTATGGCTACACCTTC. It yields the protein CASLKPGQGQLFYGYTF.

The genes are TRBV15 and TRBJ2-1, with TRBD2 matching 8 bases. The V segment lost 5 bases and the J segment 5 bases; nucleotides outside the gene matches: 11. Per germline, CDR1 LNHNV and CDR2 YYDKDF (reference sequence). The CDR3 runs to 16 residues. The chain's CDR3 is CATSEREFCLDNEQFF. CDR3 sequence (DNA): TGTGCCACCAGCGAGCGGGAGTTCTGTCTCGACAATGAGCAGTTCTTC.

The CDR3 nucleotides are TGTGCCACCAGTGATACAGGCCAAAATCAGCCCCAGCATTTT. The encoded protein is CATSDTGQNQPQHF. The rearrangement joins TRBV24-1 to TRBJ1-5, with D tentatively TRBD1 (5 bases). The CDR3 is 14 residues long. In germline, CDR1 is KGHDR, CDR2 SFDVKD. V shed 3 bases and J shed 4 bases, with 9 bases lying between them.

This clonotype was detected ten times or more. J is TRBJ1-6 and V is TRBV5-5; 9 bases map to TRBD1. Germline V CDR1 and CDR2: SGHKS, YYEKEE (reference sequence). CDR3 length equals 16 residues. The ends lost 2 bases at V and 9 bases at J; junction bases unmatched: 9. This CDR3 reads CASSFGSGTGSSPLHF. The CDR3, as DNA: TGTGCCAGCAGCTTTGGCTCCGGGACAGGGAGTTCACCCCTCCACTTT.

This chain joins TRBV10-3 and TRBJ2-5; weak D call: TRBD1 (6 bases). With 3 bases removed from V and 0 bases from J, the gap between germline ends came to 14 bases. CDR1 and CDR2 from the germline V gene are ENHRY and SYGVKD. CDR3 length: 16 residues. CDR3 in amino acids: CAISESVGDNQETQYF. The CDR3 DNA reads as TGTGCCATCAGTGAATCGGTCGGGGACAACCAAGAGACCCAGTACTTC.

The rearrangement uses TRBV20-1 and TRBJ2-7; D gene unclear. Trimming took 2 bases from V and 2 from J, leaving 13 bases between them. CDR3 size: 14 residues. Germline CDR1 DFQATT, CDR2 SNEGSKA (reference sequence). CDR3 amino acids: CSARREGSTYEQYF. CDR3 bases: TGCAGTGCTAGAAGGGAAGGTAGTACCTACGAGCAGTACTTC.

The J gene is TRBJ2-5, the V gene TRBV4-1; 8 bases map to TRBD2. Germline-derived CDR1 and CDR2 are MGHRA and YSYEKL. This CDR3 comprises 18 residues. Trimming removed 0 bases from V and 5 bases from J; junction bases left unmatched: 14. CDR3 amino acids: CASSQERGGGHRGETQYF. The DNA of the CDR3 is TGCGCCAGCAGCCAAGAACGTGGCGGGGGGCACCGTGGGGAGACCCAGTACTTC.

There are many counts of this clonotype. The rearrangement joins TRBV10-3 to TRBJ1-1; the D is unclear. V was trimmed by 5 bases and J by 3 bases, leaving 16 bases between them. The CDR3 runs to 15 residues. CDR1 ENHRY and CDR2 SYGVKD come from the germline V gene. The CDR3 DNA reads as TGTGCCATCAGTATCGGGCTCCCCGGAGACACTGAAGCTTTCTTT. Residues: CAISIGLPGDTEAFF.

This clonotype was seen repeatedly, ten times or more. The chain carries TRBV11-2 and TRBJ1-4; D gene unclear. Germline-derived CDR1 and CDR2 are SGHAT and FQNNGV. CDR3 length: 16 residues. Deletions cut 1 base from V and 0 bases from J, with 9 bases between. The chain's CDR3 is CASSLVVGPTNEKLFF. CDR3 nucleotides: TGTGCCAGCAGCTTAGTGGTTGGTCCAACTAATGAAAAACTGTTTTTT.

This sequence joins TRBV15 and TRBJ2-7; tentative D call: TRBD1 (6 bases). The CDR3 covers 13 residues. Germline CDR1 LNHNV, CDR2 YYDKDF (reference sequence). V shed 5 bases and J shed 4 bases, with 12 bases lying between them. The CDR3 DNA sequence: TGTGCCACCAGCCCAGGGGCGTCATACGAGCAGTACTTC. Its protein product is CATSPGASYEQYF. The full variable domain, in which reference TRBV15 and TRBJ2-7 provide the parts outside the CDR3, is DAMVIQNPRYQVTQFGKPVTLSCSQTLNHNVMYWYQQKSSQAPKLLFHYYDKDFNNEADTPDNFQSRRPNTSFCFLDIRSPGLGDTAMYLCATSPGASYEQYFGPGTRLTVT.

This sequence joins TRBV12-3 or TRBV12-4 and TRBJ1-4; D uncertain. The CDR3 runs 14 residues. The ends were cut back, 3 bases at V and 2 bases at J, with 7 bases in the middle. CDR3: CASSLKETNEKLFF. Here the CDR3 DNA reads TGTGCCAGCAGTTTGAAGGAGACTAATGAAAAACTGTTTTTT.

This clonotype was picked up a small number of times. The CDR3 DNA sequence: TGTGCCACCAGCAGAGAAGTTAATGAGCAGTTCTTC. It is translated as CATSREVNEQFF. The chain uses TRBV15 and TRBJ2-1; D is uncertain. Germline values: CDR1 LNHNV, CDR2 YYDKDF (reference sequence). The CDR3 consists of 12 residues. V was clipped by 0 bases and J by 7 bases, with 4 bases between them.

This chain links TRBV10-3 with TRBJ2-5; no clear D gene. The CDR3 has 13 residues. Trimming pared 4 bases from V and 3 bases from J, leaving 9 bases between. Germline CDR1 reads ENHRY; CDR2 reads SYGVKD. CDR3 region: CAISGRLEETQYF. CDR3 nucleotide sequence: TGTGCCATCAGTGGTCGACTTGAAGAGACCCAGTACTTC.

The chain has TRBV6-5 and TRBJ1-4; TRBD1 might be the D (5 bases). The germline V gene has CDR1 MNHEY and CDR2 SVGAGI. Trimming stripped 4 bases from V and 1 base from J, with 7 bases between. The CDR3 covers 14 residues. CDR3 amino acids: CASSWDGTNEKLFF. CDR3 sequence (DNA): TGTGCCAGCAGTTGGGACGGAACTAATGAAAAACTGTTTTTT.

The V call is TRBV25-1, the J call TRBJ1-1; D gene uncertain. V was clipped by 3 bases and J by 1 base, with 9 bases between them. Looked up from germline, CDR1 is MGHDK and CDR2 is SYGVNS. The CDR3 is made up of 14 amino acids. For the CDR3, the DNA is TGTGCCAGCAGTGAGACGCGAGGGAACACTGAAGCTTTCTTT. This encodes CASSETRGNTEAFF. Combining the CDR3 with reference TRBV25-1 and TRBJ1-1 gives the whole variable domain EADIYQTPRYLVIGTGKKITLECSQTMGHDKMYWYQQDPGMELHLIHYSYGVNSTEKGDLSSESTVSRIRTEHFPLTLESARPSHTSQYLCASSETRGNTEAFFGQGTRLTVV.

The chain uses TRBV19 and TRBJ1-6; a weak D match, TRBD1 (6 bases). CDR3 size: 15 residues. Germline V gene sequence: CDR1 LNHDA, CDR2 SQIVND (reference sequence). Trimming left V 3 bases short and J 7 bases short, with 13 bases between. The CDR3 DNA is TGTGCCAGTAGTATCGGACAGTCGGAAAATTCACCCCTCCACTTT. Translating gives CASSIGQSENSPLHF.

This clonotype was seen many times. This chain links TRBV6-6 with TRBJ1-2, with D perhaps TRBD1 (6 bases). Germline V CDR1 and CDR2: MNHNY, SVGAGI (reference sequence). The ends were cut back, 0 bases at V and 2 bases at J, with 10 bases in the middle. CDR3 length: 15 amino acids. The CDR3 loop is CASSYSRGGNYGYTF. The CDR3 DNA follows: TGTGCCAGCAGTTACTCCAGGGGAGGAAACTATGGCTACACCTTC.

This clonotype came up many times. The chain is built from TRBV12-3 or TRBV12-4 and TRBJ2-1; D is ambiguous. This CDR3 is 14 amino acids long. V lost 4 bases to trimming and J lost 1 base, with 8 bases between them. In nucleotides, the CDR3 is TGTGCCAGCAGTTCCCGTCTTTCCTACAATGAGCAGTTCTTC. It specifies CASSSRLSYNEQFF.

This clonotype appeared a few times. The chain couples TRBV24-1 to TRBJ1-2; unclear D gene. The V gene's germline CDR1 is KGHDR and CDR2 SFDVKD. V lost 4 bases and J 6 bases, leaving 11 bases between the germline ends. CDR3 length equals 13 residues. This CDR3 is CATSDTDSHGYTF. As DNA, the CDR3 is TGTGCCACCAGTGACACCGACTCCCATGGCTACACCTTC.

This chain uses TRBV11-2 with TRBJ2-1, with TRBD2 matching 12 bases. Germline CDR1 reads SGHAT; CDR2 reads FQNNGV. V lost 4 bases to trimming and J lost 7 bases; unmatched junction nucleotides: 5. CDR3 length: 15 residues. DNA for the CDR3: TGTGCCAGCAGCTCCCGGGGACTAGCGGGTAATGAGCAGTTCTTC. Translating it yields CASSSRGLAGNEQFF.

The chain uses TRBV5-1 and TRBJ2-1; 16 nucleotides align to TRBD2. V dropped 4 bases and J dropped 6; count of bases not matched to a gene: 13. The CDR3 spans 19 residues. Germline CDR1 and CDR2: SGHRS and YFSETQ. CDR3 region: CASSSIPGLAGGQGNEQFF. CDR3 in DNA: TGCGCCAGCAGCAGTATCCCGGGACTAGCGGGAGGGCAGGGCAATGAGCAGTTCTTC.

This clonotype was seen repeatedly, ten times or more. The chain combines TRBV14 with TRBJ1-1, with TRBD1 identical over 7 bases. After removal of 4 bases from V and 6 bases from J, the junction contained 8 bases not matched to a gene. This CDR3 is built from 14 residues. The germline CDR1 and CDR2 sequences are SGHDN and FVKESK. CDR3 bases: TGTGCCAGCAGCCTCCTACAGGGGACGGCTGAAGCTTTCTTT. This translates into CASSLLQGTAEAFF. Combining the CDR3 with reference TRBV14 and TRBJ1-1 gives the whole variable domain EAGVTQFPSHSVIEKGQTVTLRCDPISGHDNLYWYRRVMGKEIKFLLHFVKESKQDESGMPNNRFLAERTGGTYSTLKVQPAELEDSGVYFCASSLLQGTAEAFFGQGTRLTVV.

This clonotype was seen at least ten times. V is TRBV12-3 or TRBV12-4 and J is TRBJ1-2; D not certain. The V and J ends lost 3 bases and 3 bases respectively, with 5 bases between them. The CDR3 is 12 residues long. CDR3 bases: TGTGCCAGCAGTTTGGACTACTATGGCTACACCTTC. It is translated as CASSLDYYGYTF.